This T cell receptor beta chain was recovered during a study of OX40 agonist ivuxolimab in advanced cancers. Background for the entire study: The costimulatory receptor OX40 (CD134) was targeted by ivuxolimab, a fully human IgG2 agonistic monoclonal antibody. Peripheral TCRbeta sequencing was intended to test whether TCR sequence diversity was altered and clonal T-cell expansion was caused by ivuxolimab. Of the roughly 52 dose-escalation patients, hepatocellular carcinoma was present in approximately 20, melanoma in approximately 15, renal cell carcinoma in 9 and head and neck cancer in 9. Intravenous ivuxolimab was administered to patients every 2 weeks at six dose levels: 0.01, 0.1, 0.3, 1.5, 3 and 10 mg/kg. The paper reports the monotherapy dose-escalation portion (N of about 50 patients) of the phase I ivuxolimab trial. The dose-escalation cohort was over 70% male with a mean age of approximately 60 years, ranging from roughly 23 to 90. Patients were allowed to have had prior anti-PD-1, anti-PD-L1 or anti-CTLA-4 therapy, and roughly 40% of the dose-escalation patients had been treated with checkpoint inhibitors. Partial responses were achieved by three dose-escalation patients, of whom one had hepatocellular carcinoma and two had cutaneous melanoma. Here is what the overall study found, with its caveats: At doses of 0.1 to 3.0 mg/kg, clonal expansion of both CD4+ and CD8+ T cells in blood was seen between baseline and week 6. Which antigens the clonally expanded peripheral T cells were specific for was not determined. After ivuxolimab, CD8+ T cells had more expanded clones than CD4+ T cells on average. Low levels of normalized T-cell clonal expansion were also seen in some patients who did not respond. Partial responders in the 0.1-3.0 mg/kg groups had among the lowest normalized peripheral clonal expansion, especially among CD8+ T cells.

Regarding this clone: Its antigen is not yet known. The record has no base qualities; no much larger clone is one base away.

The germline V gene (reference sequence) sets CDR1 to MNHEY and CDR2 to SMNVEV. V trim: 5 bases; J trim: 3 bases; unmatched bases: 8. From its cysteine to its phenylalanine, the CDR3 spans 17 amino acids. The CDR3 DNA has 51 bases and is translated from base 1. Genomic DNA was isolated from the sorted cells so that the TCRbeta CDR3 region could be sequenced. The immunoSEQ Assay was used to sequence the TCRbeta CDR3 regions. TCRdb's version of the immuneACCESS table is confined to in-frame rearrangements and falls short of the full clone set. An unresolved V gene accounts for under half of the shortfall where checked; the remainder is of unknown origin. The sample includes tens of thousands of clones, with about 77% observed a single time. Clones ranked in the top ten supply 2% of the sample. Patients with a history of autoimmune disease or receiving systemic immunosuppression were excluded from the trial. In every dose cohort, peripheral blood was drawn for TCR sequencing at baseline, cycle 4 day 1, and cycle 7 day 1. The samples were drawn from a first-in-human, open-label, multicenter phase I dose-escalation trial of ivuxolimab. Adults with locally advanced or metastatic melanoma, renal cell carcinoma, hepatocellular carcinoma or head and neck squamous cell carcinoma were enrolled in the trial. CD4+ and CD8+ T cells were sorted separately from peripheral blood before TCR sequencing.

The TCR was taken from an adult with an advanced solid tumor such as melanoma, head and neck, liver or kidney cancer. The specimen was CD4+ or CD8+ T cells sorted from blood, collected in a trial of the OX40 agonist ivuxolimab. The rearranged chain carries TRBV27 and TRBJ2-1, and TRBD2 matches 12 of the central bases. The CDR3 region has the sequence CASSHRTSGILYNEQFF. The sequenced DNA is TGTGCCAGCAGTCACCGGACTAGCGGGATTCTCTACAATGAGCAGTTCTTC.